The 32 T cell receptor beta chains below were found in one sample sequenced in a study of T-cell memory formation after mild COVID-19. TCRdb independently ran MiXCR on the 5' RACE reads; one entry per CDR3 protein. Here the sample spans 58,000 or so distinct CDR3 sequences, around a quarter being singletons. Specimen: PBMCs or a T cell subset sorted from them (not recorded which). The receptors were gathered from a young man who had mild COVID-19 (a few samples of this study predate the infection). Cell type and time point are not known.

The chain employs TRBV7-6 and TRBJ2-5; D gene ambiguous. Germline V gene sequence: CDR1 SGHVS, CDR2 FNYEAQ. This CDR3 contains 15 residues. Trimming cost V 1 base and J 4 bases, with 13 bases left between them. CDR3 sequence: CASSLVPERAETQYF. The CDR3 region has the DNA TGTGCCAGCAGCTTAGTGCCAGAACGGGCAGAGACCCAGTACTTC.

In this sample, this clonotype turned up a few times. The V call is TRBV7-6, the J call TRBJ2-3, with TRBD2 matching 12 bases. The CDR3 contains 16 residues. J lost 0 bases, V lost 7 bases, and 5 bases had no gene match. The V gene's germline CDR1 is SGHVS and CDR2 FNYEAQ. The CDR3 coding sequence is TGTGCCAGCACCCTAGCGGGGGGGACTAGCACAGATACGCAGTATTTT. It encodes CASTLAGGTSTDTQYF.

The rearrangement joins TRBV12-3 or TRBV12-4 to TRBJ2-1; D gene uncertain. This CDR3 region has 12 residues. V was clipped by 2 bases and J by 7 bases, with 6 bases between them. CDR3 residues: CASSLIGNEQFF. The CDR3 DNA sequence: TGTGCCAGCAGTTTAATTGGGAATGAGCAGTTCTTC.

This clonotype was seen only a few times. V and J are TRBV6-1 and TRBJ2-2; tentatively, D is TRBD1 (6 bases). The CDR3 has 15 residues. The V end lost 6 bases, the J end lost 3 bases, and 14 bases lay between the germline ends. CDR1 is MNHNS and CDR2 is SASEGT in the germline V gene. The CDR3: CASRTGTLDTGELFF. The CDR3 nucleotides are TGTGCCAGCAGAACCGGGACACTGGACACCGGGGAGCTGTTTTTT.

V usage is TRBV12-3 or TRBV12-4 and J usage is TRBJ2-1, with TRBD2 identical over 10 bases. This CDR3 is 14 amino acids long. The J segment lost 6 bases and the V segment lost 2 bases, leaving 1 base of the junction unmatched. The CDR3 protein is CASSLSGGVNEQFF. CDR3 DNA: TGTGCCAGCAGTTTAAGCGGGGGGGTCAATGAGCAGTTCTTC.

This clonotype was seen more than once but under ten times. The V call is TRBV12-3 or TRBV12-4, the J call TRBJ2-7; maybe TRBD2 (5 bases). V lost 5 bases and J 2 bases, leaving 13 bases between the germline ends. This CDR3 spans 14 amino acids. Here the CDR3 DNA reads TGTGCCAGCAGTCACACGGGATGGACCTACGAGCAGTACTTC. The encoded protein is CASSHTGWTYEQYF.

A few counts support this clonotype. The chain recombines TRBV24-1 with TRBJ2-3, with 8 nucleotides matching TRBD1. CDR1 and CDR2 from the germline V gene are KGHDR and SFDVKD. The CDR3 consists of 17 residues. Trimming took 8 bases from V and 2 from J; bases not matched to a gene: 14. CDR3 region: CATNPGQGRGDTDTQYF. The CDR3 coding sequence is TGTGCCACCAACCCCGGACAGGGCCGAGGAGACACAGATACGCAGTATTTT.

The chain uses TRBV10-3 and TRBJ2-7; D possibly corresponds to TRBD1 (6 bases). The CDR3 loop spans 13 amino acids. In germline, CDR1 is ENHRY, CDR2 SYGVKD. The V gene lost 7 bases and the J gene lost 0 bases, with 10 bases spanning the gap. CDR3 protein: CAITRDNSYEQYF. The CDR3 nucleotides are TGTGCCATCACTCGGGACAACTCCTACGAGCAGTACTTC.

In this sample, this clonotype turned up a few times. This rearrangement joins TRBV4-1 to TRBJ1-2, with 8 nucleotides matching TRBD1. The ends lost 3 bases at V and 2 bases at J; junction bases unmatched: 20. Germline CDR1 MGHRA, CDR2 YSYEKL. The length of the CDR3 is 20 residues. The CDR3 coding sequence is TGCGCCAGCAGCCAGTTCGTCACCGGGACAGGAATTCATATCAACTATGGCTACACCTTC. This encodes CASSQFVTGTGIHINYGYTF.

Ten or more counts support this clonotype. The DNA is omitted, as the CDR3 cannot be located on it reliably, and the CDR3 follows TCRdb's listing. This chain links TRBV5-4 with TRBJ2-4; the table's D call, TRBD1, was not checked against the DNA. The germline CDR1 and CDR2 sequences are SGHNT and YYREEE (reference sequence). The CDR3 sequence runs 14 residues, both termini included. The CDR3 sequence: CASSFGPGENIQYF.

The chain carries TRBV4-1 and TRBJ2-5, with 8 bases lining up with TRBD2. The CDR3 covers 15 residues. V shed 1 base and J 4 bases; nucleotides not matched to a gene: 5. The germline V gene encodes CDR1 MGHRA and CDR2 YSYEKL. In nucleotides, the CDR3 is TGCGCCAGCAGCCAAGTCCCGGGGGGGAGAGAGACCCAGTACTTC. Protein product: CASSQVPGGRETQYF.

V and J are TRBV6-2 or TRBV6-3 and TRBJ1-2; TRBD1 aligns across 8 bases. This CDR3 region has 14 residues. Germline CDR1 MNHEY, CDR2 SVGEGT. J was trimmed by 6 bases and V by 2 bases; bases with no gene match: 5. The CDR3 here is CASSYQTGQDGYTF. DNA of the CDR3: TGTGCCAGCAGTTACCAGACGGGACAGGATGGCTACACCTTC.

This clonotype has more than one count but fewer than ten. The chain couples TRBV7-9 to TRBJ1-5; no clear D. The CDR3 covers 13 residues. The V and J ends lost 6 bases and 4 bases respectively, with 10 bases between them. CDR1 and CDR2 (germline): SEHNR, FQNEAQ (reference sequence). CDR3 loop: CASSLPGNQPQHF. In DNA, the CDR3 is TGTGCCAGCAGTCTTCCGGGGAATCAGCCCCAGCATTTT. Together with reference TRBV7-9 and TRBJ1-5, the CDR3 gives the full variable domain: DTGVSQNPRHKITKRGQNVTFRCDPISEHNRLYWYRQTLGQGPEFLTYFQNEAQLEKSRLLSDRFSAERPKGSFSTLEIQRTEQGDSAMYLCASSLPGNQPQHFGDGTRLSIL.

The CDR3 DNA sequence: TGTGCCAGCAGCTTAGCTACCGAAGAGACCCAGTACTTC. Amino acid sequence: CASSLATEETQYF. This chain joins TRBV7-2 and TRBJ2-5; unclear D gene. In germline, CDR1 is SGHTA, CDR2 FQGNSA. V was shortened by 0 bases and J by 3 bases, with 5 bases between the two germline ends. The CDR3 covers 13 residues.

This clonotype turned up a few times. The gene calls are TRBV4-3 and TRBJ2-4, with D hard to call. The germline CDR1 and CDR2 sequences are LGHNA and YSLEER. The CDR3 length is 11 residues. Trimming shortened V by 5 bases and J by 2 bases, and 1 base separated the two germline ends. The DNA for the CDR3 is TGCGCCAGCAGCACCAAAAACATTCAGTACTTC. It specifies CASSTKNIQYF.

The V call is TRBV6-5, the J call TRBJ2-3, with 9 bases lining up with TRBD2. CDR1 and CDR2 from the germline V gene are MNHEY and SVGAGI. This CDR3 contains 17 residues. The J segment lost 0 bases and the V segment lost 2 bases, leaving 6 bases of the junction unmatched. The CDR3 loop is CASSYRAGGYSTDTQYF. Written as DNA, the CDR3 is TGTGCCAGCAGTTACCGAGCGGGGGGATATAGCACAGATACGCAGTATTTT.

The V call is TRBV4-1, the J call TRBJ1-1; the D gene is possibly TRBD1 (5 bases). The length of the CDR3 is 14 residues. Per the germline V gene, CDR1 is MGHRA and CDR2 is YSYEKL. V was clipped by 3 bases and J by 1 base, with 9 bases between them. The CDR3 DNA reads as TGCGCCAGCAGCCATTGGCAGGGGAACACTGAAGCTTTCTTT. Translated, it gives CASSHWQGNTEAFF.

In this sample, this clonotype turned up once. The chain uses TRBV11-3 and TRBJ2-1, with 8 bases matching TRBD2. CDR1 and CDR2 from the germline V gene are SGHNT and YENEEA. The CDR3 runs 15 residues. V lost 0 bases, J lost 6 bases, and 4 bases stayed unmatched. The CDR3 sequence: CASSLERGAINEQFF. CDR3 nucleotides: TGTGCCAGCAGCTTAGAGCGGGGGGCTATCAATGAGCAGTTCTTC.

V usage is TRBV6-5 and J usage is TRBJ1-1; D perhaps matches TRBD1 (6 bases). CDR3 length: 14 residues. Germline loops: CDR1 MNHEY, CDR2 SVGAGI. The ends were cut back, 6 bases at V and 4 bases at J, with 15 bases in the middle. The CDR3 spells CASRLGGAFTEAFF. The DNA of the CDR3 is TGTGCCAGCAGACTCGGGGGGGCTTTCACTGAAGCTTTCTTT.

The chain employs TRBV7-9 and TRBJ1-6, with D maybe TRBD1 (5 bases). Trimming cost V 0 bases and J 8 bases, with 8 bases left between them. The CDR3 spans 14 residues. The germline V gene encodes CDR1 SEHNR and CDR2 FQNEAQ (reference sequence). CDR3 in DNA: TGTGCCAGCAGCTTAGCTAGGGGACATTCACCCCTCCACTTT. Its protein is CASSLARGHSPLHF.

The chain carries TRBV4-3 and TRBJ2-2, with D tentatively TRBD1 or TRBD2 (6 bases each). Trimming stripped 0 bases from V and 4 bases from J, with 15 bases between. This CDR3 region has 17 residues. Per germline, CDR1 LGHNA and CDR2 YSLEER. CDR3 sequence: CASSQDWGRGVTGELFF. The DNA of the CDR3 is TGCGCCAGCAGCCAAGATTGGGGGCGGGGTGTCACCGGGGAGCTGTTTTTT.

This clonotype was observed many times. The rearrangement links TRBV5-4 to TRBJ2-6; D possibly corresponds to TRBD1 (5 bases). CDR1 is SGHNT and CDR2 is YYREEE in the germline V gene (reference sequence). The V end was cut by 4 bases, the J end by 10 bases, with 15 bases between. This CDR3 region has 14 residues. This CDR3 reads CASSLETVGNVLTF. Written as DNA, the CDR3 is TGTGCCAGCAGCCTGGAGACAGTAGGGAACGTCCTGACTTTC.

There are a few counts of this clonotype. The rearrangement joins TRBV4-3 to TRBJ2-3; D is ambiguous. Germline CDR1 and CDR2: LGHNA and YSLEER. The CDR3 runs 15 residues. Trimming took 2 bases from V and 0 from J, leaving 9 bases between them. In DNA form, the CDR3 reads TGCGCCAGCAGCCAAACGGCCAGAAGCACAGATACGCAGTATTTT. As protein: CASSQTARSTDTQYF.

The chain recombines TRBV5-1 with TRBJ2-1; 8 bases are a match to TRBD2. Germline V lookup: CDR1 SGHRS, CDR2 YFSETQ. The CDR3 extends over 17 amino acids. J was trimmed by 8 bases and V by 0 bases; bases with no gene match: 13. The CDR3 reads CASSLVLVKPGGDEQFF. The CDR3 DNA is TGCGCCAGCAGCTTGGTTTTGGTGAAACCGGGGGGGGATGAGCAGTTCTTC.

This clonotype has a handful of counts. This chain joins TRBV27 and TRBJ2-1; D remains unclear. This CDR3 is built from 14 residues. The germline V gene has CDR1 MNHEY and CDR2 SMNVEV (reference sequence). Trimming pared 1 base from V and 1 base from J, leaving 5 bases between. In nucleotides, the CDR3 is TGTGCCAGCAGTTTATTTGGTTCCTACAATGAGCAGTTCTTC. Translating it yields CASSLFGSYNEQFF.

This chain connects TRBV27 to TRBJ2-7, with D hard to call. The CDR3 is made up of 13 amino acids. The V end lost 1 base, the J end lost 3 bases, and 7 bases lay between the germline ends. Germline lookup yields CDR1 MNHEY and CDR2 SMNVEV (reference sequence). The chain's CDR3 is CASSLYLGYEQYF. CDR3 coding DNA: TGTGCCAGCAGTTTATATCTGGGCTACGAGCAGTACTTC.

This clonotype was counted between two and nine times. The chain carries TRBV5-6 and TRBJ1-2; D is uncertain. This CDR3 is 14 amino acids long. V gave up 0 bases and J gave up 7 bases, with 13 bases separating them. Germline CDR1 SGHDT, CDR2 YYEEEE. The CDR3 loop is CASSLEHKAPGYTF. The CDR3 nucleotides are TGTGCCAGCAGCTTGGAACACAAAGCACCTGGCTACACCTTC.

This clonotype was counted only a few times. The chain combines TRBV5-1 with TRBJ1-1; D is perhaps TRBD1 (6 bases). The CDR3 sequence is 15 residues long. The germline gives CDR1 SGHRS, CDR2 YFSETQ. Trimming left V 2 bases short and J 1 base short, with 12 bases between. CDR3 sequence reads: CASSLPPDRNTEAFF. The CDR3 region has the DNA TGCGCCAGCAGCTTACCCCCGGACAGGAACACTGAAGCTTTCTTT.

This chain connects TRBV12-3 or TRBV12-4 to TRBJ1-4; D may be TRBD1 (5 bases). The CDR3 totals 21 residues. V dropped 4 bases and J dropped 0 bases, with 27 bases sitting between them. CDR3 DNA: TGTGCCAGCAGTTCGCCGGGGGGTTTTGAGGGGTCCTCTTCAACTAATGAAAAACTGTTTTTT. It specifies CASSSPGGFEGSSSTNEKLFF.

In its sample, this clonotype was seen a few times. The chain has TRBV7-9 and TRBJ2-3; TRBD2 agrees at 11 bases. The CDR3 runs to 15 residues. CDR1 is SEHNR and CDR2 is FQNEAQ in the germline V gene (reference sequence). J was trimmed by 3 bases and V by 4 bases; bases with no gene match: 3. Here the CDR3 reads CASSSSGGLTDTQYF. CDR3 DNA: TGTGCCAGCAGCTCTAGCGGGGGGCTTACAGATACGCAGTATTTT.

This clonotype was seen at least ten times. The chain is built from TRBV5-1 and TRBJ2-2, with 7 bases lining up with TRBD2. Germline assignment: CDR1 SGHRS and CDR2 YFSETQ. V lost 1 base to trimming and J lost 10 bases; unmatched junction nucleotides: 13. The CDR3 is 16 residues long. The CDR3 region is CASSLTLRTSREELFF. The CDR3 DNA sequence: TGCGCCAGCAGCTTGACTTTGCGGACTAGTCGTGAGGAGCTGTTTTTT.

The V call is TRBV7-9, the J call TRBJ2-7; possible D gene TRBD2, 5 bases. The germline gives CDR1 SEHNR, CDR2 FQNEAQ (reference sequence). The V and J ends lost 4 bases and 3 bases respectively, with 13 bases between them. The CDR3 length is 14 residues. The DNA for the CDR3 is TGTGCCAGCAGCTCGGATGAGGGCCTCTACGAGCAGTACTTC. Its translation is CASSSDEGLYEQYF.